This T cell receptor (beta chain) stems from a study of blood T cell repertoires in COVID-19. Study at large: Acute and convalescent COVID-19 samples came from the United States, Italy and Spain.

Assay used: immunoSEQ multiplex PCR; TCRdb lists only in-frame clones, some missing. This sample yields some 150,000 clones, of which 75% to 80% are seen a single time; roughly 1.8% belongs to the top ten. V trimming: 6 bases; J trimming: 5 bases; junction bases outside the gene matches: 8. Germline loops: CDR1 SGHRS, CDR2 YFSETQ. This CDR3 contains 15 residues. The sample taken for sequencing was peripheral blood. The chain employs TRBV5-1 and TRBJ2-2, with TRBD2 identical over 9 bases. The sequence derives from a man older than 75 with acute or convalescent COVID-19. CDR3 protein: CASMGSSGDTGELFF. As DNA, the CDR3 is TGCGCCAGCATGGGGTCTAGCGGGGATACCGGGGAGCTGTTTTTT.